Each of the 3 T cell receptor beta chains below was sequenced from the same sample in a study of control samples from healthy donors and cancer patients. Produced via immunoSEQ multiplex PCR; TCRdb's table is partial and in-frame only. The sample holds around 150,000 clones, approximately 90% seen once. The sequencing input was blood. Receptors were obtained from a man aged 25-40 years in good health.

The rearrangement uses TRBV4-3 and TRBJ2-1; D remains ambiguous. CDR3 length equals 20 residues. The germline V gene encodes CDR1 LGHNA and CDR2 YSLEER. Trimming took off 0 bases at V and 0 bases at J, with 21 bases between the two ends. CDR3 DNA: TGCGCCAGCAGCCAAGATTGGTCTAGTGGCGTGCTGAGCTCCTACAATGAGCAGTTCTTC. Its protein product is CASSQDWSSGVLSSYNEQFF.

The chain joins TRBV5-1 to TRBJ1-2; D unclear. The ends were cut back, 4 bases at V and 3 bases at J, with 13 bases in the middle. This CDR3 region has 14 residues. Looked up from germline, CDR1 is SGHRS and CDR2 is YFSETQ. CDR3 protein: CASSQDGSHYGYTF. CDR3 nucleotides: TGCGCCAGCAGCCAAGACGGGTCTCACTATGGCTACACCTTC.

V usage is TRBV6-2 or TRBV6-3 and J usage is TRBJ2-3; 7 nucleotides align to TRBD2. The CDR3 loop spans 14 amino acids. V lost 4 bases, J lost 2 bases, and 3 bases stayed unmatched. Germline V CDR1 and CDR2: MNHEY, SVGEGT. CDR3 DNA sequence: TGTGCCAGCAGTTTTCGGGACTACACAGATACGCAGTATTTT. Protein sequence: CASSFRDYTDTQYF.